These T cell receptor beta chains were read from a single sample in a study of blood T cell repertoires in COVID-19. TCRdb's table, derived via immunoSEQ multiplex PCR, lists solely in-frame clones and lacks some. This sample has 150,000 to 200,000 clones; around 83% occur once, and the top ten carry 2.5% to 3.5%. Sequencing was done on a sample of peripheral blood. These receptors originate from a woman aged 25 to 39 with active or convalescent COVID-19. CDR3s include the opening cysteine and the closing phenylalanine or tryptophan. D genes are given only for firm matches. Part of the rows lack a size; the others show once, few, many or a class for expanded clones.

TRBD1,TRBV18,once,TRBJ1-4,TGTGCCAGCTCACCTAGCCGGGACAGGGGGCGTGTTGGAAAACTGTTTTTT,CASSPSRDRGRVGKLFF
-,TRBV2,-,TRBJ1-1,TGTGCCAGCAACAAGATACAGGGAACTGAAGCTTTCTTT,CASNKIQGTEAFF
TRBD1,TRBV7-9,-,TRBJ2-5,TGTGCCAGCAGTTCGCTATCCCGGACAGGGGGCCGCCAAGAGACCCAGTACTTC,CASSSLSRTGGRQETQYF
TRBD1,TRBV2,-,TRBJ2-7,TGTGCCAGCAGTACAAGAACCGGACAGGACGAGCAGTACTTC,CASSTRTGQDEQYF
-,TRBV19,-,TRBJ2-5,TGTGCCAGTAGTATGGGAAGGAATGGGGGCGCAGAGACCCAGTACTTC,CASSMGRNGGAETQYF
TRBD2,TRBV5-4,-,TRBJ2-2,TGTGCCAGCTCACCGGGACTAGCGGGGCCCGGGGAGCTGTTTTTT,CASSPGLAGPGELFF
-,TRBV29-1,-,TRBJ2-7,TGCAGCGTTGAGAAGGGCAGGGGGGTCGGGGAGCAGTACTTC,CSVEKGRGVGEQYF
-,TRBV5-1,-,TRBJ2-5,TGCGCCAGCAGCTTGCCAGAAGAGACCCAGTACTTC,CASSLPEETQYF
-,TRBV4-1,-,TRBJ1-4,TGCGCCAGCAGCCCTTTACAGGGCACACCAGAAAAACTGTTTTTT,CASSPLQGTPEKLFF
TRBD2,TRBV18,-,TRBJ2-3,TGTGCCAGCTCACCGGGGGGGGCAGATACGCAGTATTTT,CASSPGGADTQYF
TRBD1,TRBV2,-,TRBJ2-7,TGTGCCAGCAGGACCCAGGGGGCGGGCTACGAGCAGTACTTC,CASRTQGAGYEQYF
-,TRBV2,-,TRBJ2-2,TGTGCCAGCAGCTTGGCGGGAAGCACCGGGGAGCTGTTTTTT,CASSLAGSTGELFF
TRBD1,TRBV28,-,TRBJ1-2,TGTGCCAGCAGTCGAAGGACAGGGAGGGATGGCTACACCTTC,CASSRRTGRDGYTF